The entry below describes one TCR beta chain. This sample stems from a study of blood T cell repertoires in COVID-19. About the research overall: Samples of COVID-19 (acute and convalescent) were obtained from the United States, Italy and Spain.

Germline V gives CDR1 SGDLS, CDR2 YYNGEE. The V end lost 4 bases, the J end lost 0 bases, and 13 bases lay between the germline ends. The CDR3 is 15 amino acids. TCRdb keeps only in-frame clones here, not all; method: immunoSEQ multiplex PCR. The sample yields 55,000 to 70,000 clones, roughly 90% seen once. The Seattle patients joined while their infection was active and were tracked longitudinally afterward. The source material was peripheral blood. The receptor was isolated from a man aged 35-49 years with COVID-19, enrolled during active disease. This chain uses TRBV9 with TRBJ1-2; D is perhaps TRBD1 (5 bases). DNA of the CDR3: TGTGCCAGCAGCTTCTCGACAGTGCCTAACTATGGCTACACCTTC. It encodes CASSFSTVPNYGYTF.